This T cell receptor beta chain was identified in a study of T cells in Graves' hyperthyroidism and ophthalmopathy. The study based diagnoses on clinical symptoms, serum thyroxine and TRAb, thyroid ultrasound and orbital computed tomography. Turning to this clonotype: Its specificity is unknown.

The CDR3 consists of 17 residues. Trimming took 5 bases from V and 2 from J; bases not matched to a gene: 7. The germline V gene has CDR1 LNHDA and CDR2 SQIVND (reference sequence). From RNA transcripts, TCR beta CDR3 regions were amplified. The HTBI primer set served for first-round RT-PCR of the TCR CDR3. TCRdb reprocessed the multiplex PCR reads via MiXCR and lists one record per CDR3 protein. The sample lists roughly 720,000 distinct CDR3 sequences; around 16% were seen once. Study-level points and caveats: Appearing also in blood were most of the thyroid clonotypes expanded above 0.001. Ophthalmopathy cases were set apart from stable hyperthyroidism by a 13 V-J model.

Material for sequencing was blood. This TCR was sampled from a middle-aged man with Graves' hyperthyroidism. The chain couples TRBV19 to TRBJ1-5; 12 nucleotides line up with TRBD1. CDR3 residues: CASSLRDRGLGNQPQHF. CDR3 in DNA: TGTGCCAGTAGTCTAAGGGACAGGGGGCTTGGCAATCAGCCCCAGCATTTT.